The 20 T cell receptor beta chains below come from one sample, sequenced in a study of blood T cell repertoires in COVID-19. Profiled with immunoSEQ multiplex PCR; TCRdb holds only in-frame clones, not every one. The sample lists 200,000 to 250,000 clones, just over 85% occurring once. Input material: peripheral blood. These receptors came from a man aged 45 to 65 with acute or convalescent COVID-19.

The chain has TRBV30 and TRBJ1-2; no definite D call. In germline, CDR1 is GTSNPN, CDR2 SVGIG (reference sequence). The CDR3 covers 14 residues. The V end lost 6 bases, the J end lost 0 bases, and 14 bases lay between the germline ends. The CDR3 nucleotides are TGTGCCTGTCCCTGGAAGAGGTCTAACTATGGCTACACCTTC. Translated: CACPWKRSNYGYTF.

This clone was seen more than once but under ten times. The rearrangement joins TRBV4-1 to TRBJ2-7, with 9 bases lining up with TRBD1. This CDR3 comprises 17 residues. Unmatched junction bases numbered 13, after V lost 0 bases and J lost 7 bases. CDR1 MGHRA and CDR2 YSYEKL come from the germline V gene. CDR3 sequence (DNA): TGCGCCAGCAGCCAAGATAGGATGGGACAGGGTCTCCGGGAGCAGTACTTC. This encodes CASSQDRMGQGLREQYF.

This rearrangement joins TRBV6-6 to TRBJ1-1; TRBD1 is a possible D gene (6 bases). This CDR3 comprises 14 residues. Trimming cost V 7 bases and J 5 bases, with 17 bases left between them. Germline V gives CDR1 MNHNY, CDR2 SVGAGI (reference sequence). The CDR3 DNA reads TGTGCCAGCAATCCCGGGGGGGGCGGGACTGAAGCTTTCTTT. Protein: CASNPGGGGTEAFF.

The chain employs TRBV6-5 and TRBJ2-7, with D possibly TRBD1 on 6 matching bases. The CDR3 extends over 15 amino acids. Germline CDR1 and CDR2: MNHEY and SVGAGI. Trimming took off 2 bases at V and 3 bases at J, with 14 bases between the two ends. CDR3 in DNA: TGTGCCAGCAGTTACGTACAGGGAGCTGGCTACGAGCAGTACTTC. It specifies CASSYVQGAGYEQYF.

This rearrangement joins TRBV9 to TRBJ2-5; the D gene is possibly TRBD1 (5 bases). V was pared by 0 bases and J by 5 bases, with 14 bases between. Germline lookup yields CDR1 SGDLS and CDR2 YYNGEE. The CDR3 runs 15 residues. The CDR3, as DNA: TGTGCCAGCAGCGTAGCCCCTCAGGGTCAGGAGACCCAGTACTTC. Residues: CASSVAPQGQETQYF. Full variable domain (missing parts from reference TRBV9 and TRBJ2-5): DSGVTQTPKHLITATGQRVTLRCSPRSGDLSVYWYQQSLDQGLQFLIQYYNGEERAKGNILERFSAQQFPDLHSELNLSSLELGDSALYFCASSVAPQGQETQYFGPGTRLLVL.

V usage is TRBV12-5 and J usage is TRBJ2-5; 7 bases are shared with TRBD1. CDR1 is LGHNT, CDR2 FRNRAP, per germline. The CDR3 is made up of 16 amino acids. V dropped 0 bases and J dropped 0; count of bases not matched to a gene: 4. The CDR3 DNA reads TGTGCTAGTGGTTTGGTAAGGACAGGATACCAAGAGACCCAGTACTTC. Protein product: CASGLVRTGYQETQYF.

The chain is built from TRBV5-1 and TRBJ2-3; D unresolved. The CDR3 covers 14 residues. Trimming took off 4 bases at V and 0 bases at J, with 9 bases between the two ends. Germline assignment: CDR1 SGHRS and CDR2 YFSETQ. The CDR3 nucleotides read TGCGCCAGCAGCCAAGACTCTAGCACAGATACGCAGTATTTT. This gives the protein CASSQDSSTDTQYF.

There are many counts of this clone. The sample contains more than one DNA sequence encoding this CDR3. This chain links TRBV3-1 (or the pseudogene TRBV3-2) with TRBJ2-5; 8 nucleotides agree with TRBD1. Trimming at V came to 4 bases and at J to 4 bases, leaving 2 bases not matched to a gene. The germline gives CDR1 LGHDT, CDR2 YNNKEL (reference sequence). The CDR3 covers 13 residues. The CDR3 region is CASSRDRGETQYF. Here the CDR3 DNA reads TGTGCCAGCAGCCGAGACAGGGGAGAGACCCAGTACTTC.

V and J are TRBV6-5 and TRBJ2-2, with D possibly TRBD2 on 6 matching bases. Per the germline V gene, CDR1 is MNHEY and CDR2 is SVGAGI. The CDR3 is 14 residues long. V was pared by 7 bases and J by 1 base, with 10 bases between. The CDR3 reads CASKGLRNTGELFF. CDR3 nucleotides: TGTGCCAGCAAGGGACTTAGGAACACCGGGGAGCTGTTTTTT.

The CDR3 DNA sequence: TGTGCCTGGAGTCCTTTGGGCTTGAACACTGAAGCTTTCTTT. This encodes CAWSPLGLNTEAFF. The rearrangement links TRBV30 to TRBJ1-1; no definite D call. CDR1 is GTSNPN and CDR2 is SVGIG in the germline V gene (reference sequence). There are 14 residues in the CDR3. With 2 bases removed from V and 0 bases from J, the gap between germline ends came to 10 bases.

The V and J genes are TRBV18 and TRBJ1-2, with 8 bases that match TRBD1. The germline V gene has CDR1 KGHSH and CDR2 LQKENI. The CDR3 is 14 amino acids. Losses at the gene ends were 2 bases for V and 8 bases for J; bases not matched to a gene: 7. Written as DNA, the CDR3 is TGTGCCAGCTCACCAGGGCAACAGGGGGGCGGCTACACCTTC. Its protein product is CASSPGQQGGGYTF.

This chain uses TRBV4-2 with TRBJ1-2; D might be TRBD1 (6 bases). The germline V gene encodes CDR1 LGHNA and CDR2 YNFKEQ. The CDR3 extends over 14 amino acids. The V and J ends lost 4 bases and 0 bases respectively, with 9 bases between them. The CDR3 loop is CASSPRTANYGYTF. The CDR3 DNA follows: TGTGCCAGCAGCCCCCGGACAGCTAACTATGGCTACACCTTC.

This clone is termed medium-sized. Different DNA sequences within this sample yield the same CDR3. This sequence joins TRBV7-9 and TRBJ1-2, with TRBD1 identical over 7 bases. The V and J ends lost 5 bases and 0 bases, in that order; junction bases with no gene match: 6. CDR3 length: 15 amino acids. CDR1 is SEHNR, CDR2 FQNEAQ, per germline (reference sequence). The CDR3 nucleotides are TGTGCCAGCAGCGTCGGACAGGAACCTAACTATGGCTACACCTTC. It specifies CASSVGQEPNYGYTF.

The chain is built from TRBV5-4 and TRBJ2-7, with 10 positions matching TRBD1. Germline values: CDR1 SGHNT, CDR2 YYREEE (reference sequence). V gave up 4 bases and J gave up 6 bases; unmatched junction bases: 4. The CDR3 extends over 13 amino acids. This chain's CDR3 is CASSRDRGGEQYF. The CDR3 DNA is TGTGCCAGCAGCCGGGACAGGGGAGGCGAGCAGTACTTC.

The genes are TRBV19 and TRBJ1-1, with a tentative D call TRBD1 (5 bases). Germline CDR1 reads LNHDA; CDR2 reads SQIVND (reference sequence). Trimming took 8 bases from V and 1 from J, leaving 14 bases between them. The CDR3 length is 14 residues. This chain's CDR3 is CASQPGLWNTEAFF. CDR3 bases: TGTGCCAGTCAGCCGGGACTTTGGAACACTGAAGCTTTCTTT.

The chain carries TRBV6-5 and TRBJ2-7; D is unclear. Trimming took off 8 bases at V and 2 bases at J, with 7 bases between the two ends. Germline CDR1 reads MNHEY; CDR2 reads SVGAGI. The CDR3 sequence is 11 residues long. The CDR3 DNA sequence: TGTGCCAGCGTTACTCCCTACGAGCAGTACTTC. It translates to CASVTPYEQYF.

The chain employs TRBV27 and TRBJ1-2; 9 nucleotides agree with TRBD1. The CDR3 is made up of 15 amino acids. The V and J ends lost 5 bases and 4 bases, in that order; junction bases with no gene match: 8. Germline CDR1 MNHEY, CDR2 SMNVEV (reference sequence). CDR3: CASSPGTGFIYGYTF. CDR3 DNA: TGTGCCAGCAGTCCAGGGACAGGGTTTATCTATGGCTACACCTTC.

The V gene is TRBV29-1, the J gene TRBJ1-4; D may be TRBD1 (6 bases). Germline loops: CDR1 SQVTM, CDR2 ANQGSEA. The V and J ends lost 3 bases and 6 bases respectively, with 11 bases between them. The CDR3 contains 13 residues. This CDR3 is CSVDWKGDEKLFF. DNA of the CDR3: TGCAGCGTTGATTGGAAGGGGGATGAAAAACTGTTTTTT.

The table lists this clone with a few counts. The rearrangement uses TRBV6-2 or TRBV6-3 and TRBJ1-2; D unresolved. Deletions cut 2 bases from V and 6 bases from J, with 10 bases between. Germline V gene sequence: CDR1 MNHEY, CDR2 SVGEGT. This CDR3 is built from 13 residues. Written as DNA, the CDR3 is TGTGCCAGCAGTTACGAGGTTCTACATGGCTACACCTTC. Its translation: CASSYEVLHGYTF.

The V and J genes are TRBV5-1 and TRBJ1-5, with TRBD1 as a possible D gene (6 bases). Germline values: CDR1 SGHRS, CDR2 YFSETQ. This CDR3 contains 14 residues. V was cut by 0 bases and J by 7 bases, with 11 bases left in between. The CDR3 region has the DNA TGCGCCAGCAGCTTGGAACAGGGCGAACAGCCCCAGCATTTT. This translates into CASSLEQGEQPQHF.